Listed here are 32 T cell receptor beta chains from one sample, sequenced in a study of blood T cell repertoires in COVID-19. Sequencing was performed with immunoSEQ multiplex PCR; in TCRdb, only in-frame clones are kept and a portion is missing. The repertoire holds over 70,000 clones, with roughly 82% as singletons. The sequenced material came from peripheral blood. These receptors were taken from a woman older than 75 with active or convalescent COVID-19.

The chain links TRBV29-1 to TRBJ1-4; 7 bases are a match to TRBD1. Germline CDR1 SQVTM, CDR2 ANQGSEA. With V trimmed by 3 bases and J by 7 bases, 8 bases remained unmatched. The CDR3 covers 14 residues. DNA of the CDR3: TGCAGCGTTGACCGACAGGGCGTAGGTGAAAAACTGTTTTTT. It specifies CSVDRQGVGEKLFF.

This clone came up once. The chain uses TRBV7-2 and TRBJ2-1; maybe TRBD2 (6 bases). Deletions cut 5 bases from V and 12 bases from J, with 20 bases between. The CDR3 consists of 14 residues. Germline assignment: CDR1 SGHTA and CDR2 FQGNSA. CDR3 sequence: CASSRPTSSLVQFF. The CDR3 DNA is TGTGCCAGCAGCCGCCCCACTAGCTCCCTTGTGCAGTTCTTC.

This chain joins TRBV4-1 and TRBJ1-1; 7 bases agree with TRBD1. This CDR3 contains 17 residues. Germline trimming cut 0 bases from V and 4 bases from J; bases unmatched to any gene: 11. CDR1 MGHRA and CDR2 YSYEKL come from the germline V gene. CDR3 sequence reads: CASSQETGLDIGTEAFF. In nucleotides, the CDR3 is TGCGCCAGCAGCCAAGAGACAGGGTTAGATATAGGCACTGAAGCTTTCTTT.

V gene TRBV2 combines with J gene TRBJ2-3; TRBD2 matches 9 bases. This CDR3 is 16 amino acids long. Germline CDR1 and CDR2: SNHLY and FYNNEI. V lost 2 bases to trimming and J lost 1 base; unmatched junction nucleotides: 4. The CDR3 nucleotides read TGTGCCAGCAGTGAATTGGCTAGCGGGGGCACAGATACGCAGTATTTT. This sequence encodes CASSELASGGTDTQYF.

The V and J genes are TRBV11-1 and TRBJ2-1; 8 positions match TRBD2. The germline gives CDR1 SGHAT, CDR2 FQDESV (reference sequence). The V and J ends lost 3 bases and 5 bases, in that order; junction bases with no gene match: 3. The CDR3 consists of 14 residues. In nucleotides, the CDR3 is TGTGCCAGCAGCTTCGGGGGGGCCGACAATGAGCAGTTCTTC. It codes for CASSFGGADNEQFF.

The chain has TRBV9 and TRBJ1-2; D might be TRBD1 (5 bases). Trimming stripped 0 bases from V and 3 bases from J, with 12 bases between. Germline-derived CDR1 and CDR2 are SGDLS and YYNGEE. The CDR3 length is 15 residues. As DNA, the CDR3 is TGTGCCAGCAGCGTAGATCCGGGGGTGGACTATGGCTACACCTTC. Encoded protein: CASSVDPGVDYGYTF.

This chain links TRBV11-3 with TRBJ1-1; D perhaps matches TRBD1 (6 bases). Germline lookup yields CDR1 SGHNT and CDR2 YENEEA. V was clipped by 1 base and J by 7 bases, with 10 bases between them. The CDR3 is 13 residues long. In DNA, the CDR3 is TGTGCCAGCAGCTTAGTAGGGGGGGATGAAGCTTTCTTT. This codes for CASSLVGGDEAFF. Combining the CDR3 with reference TRBV11-3 and TRBJ1-1 gives the whole variable domain EAGVVQSPRYKIIEKKQPVAFWCNPISGHNTLYWYLQNLGQGPELLIRYENEEAVDDSQLPKDRFSAERLKGVDSTLKIQPAELGDSAVYLCASSLVGGDEAFFGQGTRLTVV.

The chain couples TRBV10-3 to TRBJ1-6; no reliable D call. Germline V lookup: CDR1 ENHRY, CDR2 SYGVKD. The germline V and J ends were trimmed by 7 bases and 7 bases, with 11 bases remaining between them. The CDR3 has 13 amino acids. The chain's CDR3 is CAITGKDNSPLHF. In DNA form, the CDR3 reads TGTGCCATCACCGGGAAAGACAATTCACCCCTCCACTTT.

The chain is built from TRBV18 and TRBJ1-3; 8 bases match TRBD1. The CDR3 has 17 residues. CDR1 and CDR2 (germline): KGHSH, LQKENI. The trim removed 4 bases at V and 3 bases at J, leaving 11 bases unmatched. Here the CDR3 DNA reads TGTGCCAGCTCACATAGGACCGGACAGGGTAGTGGAAACACCATATATTTT. Translating gives CASSHRTGQGSGNTIYF.

The chain recombines TRBV5-1 with TRBJ2-2; perhaps TRBD2 as D (5 bases). The CDR3 length is 14 residues. Germline loops: CDR1 SGHRS, CDR2 YFSETQ. V gave up 0 bases and J gave up 5 bases, with 8 bases separating them. The CDR3 protein is CASSLVSGTGELFF. The DNA of the CDR3 is TGCGCCAGCAGCTTGGTATCGGGGACCGGGGAGCTGTTTTTT.

This rearrangement joins TRBV10-3 to TRBJ2-2, with TRBD1 matching 11 bases. The germline V gene has CDR1 ENHRY and CDR2 SYGVKD. V gave up 3 bases and J gave up 7 bases; unmatched junction bases: 4. The CDR3 is made up of 15 amino acids. The CDR3 DNA reads TGTGCCATCAGTGAAGCCGGGACAGGGGGCGGGGAGCTGTTTTTT. It specifies CAISEAGTGGGELFF.

The V call is TRBV7-9, the J call TRBJ1-2, with D hard to call. The germline V and J ends were trimmed by 2 bases and 8 bases, with 12 bases remaining between them. There are 13 residues in the CDR3. CDR1 and CDR2 from the germline V gene are SEHNR and FQNEAQ (reference sequence). The CDR3, as DNA: TGTGCCAGCAGCTTAACCTATGAGGGCGGCTACACCTTC. Translation: CASSLTYEGGYTF. The variable domain in full, completed from reference TRBV7-9 and TRBJ1-2, reads DTGVSQNPRHKITKRGQNVTFRCDPISEHNRLYWYRQTLGQGPEFLTYFQNEAQLEKSRLLSDRFSAERPKGSFSTLEIQRTEQGDSAMYLCASSLTYEGGYTFGSGTRLTVV.

The chain uses TRBV7-2 and TRBJ2-5; no clear D gene. Germline V gives CDR1 SGHTA, CDR2 FQGNSA. The CDR3 runs to 14 residues. The V end was cut by 1 base, the J end by 4 bases, with 10 bases between. This chain's CDR3 is CASSLDYGLETQYF. The CDR3 DNA sequence: TGTGCCAGCAGCTTAGACTACGGTTTAGAGACCCAGTACTTC.

V is TRBV5-1 and J is TRBJ2-7; TRBD1 aligns across 8 bases. The V gene's germline CDR1 is SGHRS and CDR2 YFSETQ. V shed 6 bases and J 4 bases; nucleotides not matched to a gene: 9. The CDR3 sequence is 14 residues long. For the CDR3, the DNA is TGCGCCAGCAAGGTAGGACAGGGACCGTACGAGCAGTACTTC. Translation gives CASKVGQGPYEQYF.

CDR3 coding DNA: TGTGCCAGCAGTCCAGGGGGTAGCAATCAGCCCCAGCATTTT. It codes for CASSPGGSNQPQHF. V is TRBV3-1 (or the pseudogene TRBV3-2) and J is TRBJ1-5; 7 bases align to TRBD1. The CDR3 has 14 amino acids. J lost 0 bases, V lost 6 bases, and 2 bases had no gene match. The germline gives CDR1 LGHDT, CDR2 YNNKEL (reference sequence).

The rearrangement joins TRBV7-2 to TRBJ2-3; TRBD2 matches 12 bases. The CDR3 has 16 amino acids. With 5 bases clipped from V and 1 base from J, the junction kept 4 bases outside the gene matches. Germline V lookup: CDR1 SGHTA, CDR2 FQGNSA. The CDR3 loop reads CASSPRTSGGTDTQYF. The CDR3 DNA reads TGTGCCAGCAGCCCGAGGACTAGCGGGGGCACAGATACGCAGTATTTT. Filled out from reference TRBV7-2 and TRBJ2-3, the complete variable domain reads GAGVSQSPSNKVTEKGKDVELRCDPISGHTALYWYRQSLGQGLEFLIYFQGNSAPDKSGLPSDRFSAERTGGSVSTLTIQRTQQEDSAVYLCASSPRTSGGTDTQYFGPGTRLTVL.

This clone was seen a single time. The V call is TRBV12-5, the J call TRBJ2-2; D is possibly TRBD2 (6 bases). The germline V gene has CDR1 LGHNT and CDR2 FRNRAP. The CDR3 is 17 amino acids. The germline V and J ends were trimmed by 6 bases and 5 bases, with 22 bases remaining between them. The CDR3 DNA is TGTGCTAGTGGCAACCGGGGTACCAATGGGGGGACCGGGGAGCTGTTTTTT. It encodes CASGNRGTNGGTGELFF.

This chain connects TRBV7-8 to TRBJ2-1; weak D call: TRBD1 (5 bases). The CDR3 consists of 14 residues. Germline V lookup: CDR1 SGHVS, CDR2 FQNEAQ. V gave up 9 bases and J gave up 8 bases, with 20 bases separating them. CDR3: CASNEQARVHEQFF. Here the CDR3 DNA reads TGTGCCAGTAATGAACAGGCAAGGGTCCATGAGCAGTTCTTC.

This chain joins TRBV7-2 and TRBJ2-1; 14 nucleotides line up with TRBD2. Germline CDR1 and CDR2: SGHTA and FQGNSA. This CDR3 is 17 amino acids long. V was pared by 5 bases and J by 4 bases, with 7 bases of the junction left unmatched. CDR3 nucleotides: TGTGCCAGCAGCCCTGGACTAGCGGGGGGACTGTACAATGAGCAGTTCTTC. Its protein product is CASSPGLAGGLYNEQFF.

The chain has TRBV7-2 and TRBJ2-7; TRBD1 agrees at 11 bases. The CDR3 is 15 amino acids. Germline trimming cut 1 base from V and 4 bases from J; bases unmatched to any gene: 3. CDR1 is SGHTA, CDR2 FQGNSA, per germline. CDR3 region: CASSLVGQGAYEQYF. As DNA, the CDR3 is TGTGCCAGCAGCTTAGTCGGACAGGGGGCGTACGAGCAGTACTTC. Supplemented by reference TRBV7-2 and TRBJ2-7, the full variable domain reads GAGVSQSPSNKVTEKGKDVELRCDPISGHTALYWYRQSLGQGLEFLIYFQGNSAPDKSGLPSDRFSAERTGGSVSTLTIQRTQQEDSAVYLCASSLVGQGAYEQYFGPGTRLTVT.

V gene TRBV28 combines with J gene TRBJ1-4, with 12 bases aligning to TRBD1. The J segment lost 7 bases and the V segment lost 5 bases, leaving 5 bases of the junction unmatched. Germline-derived CDR1 and CDR2 are MDHEN and SYDVKM. The CDR3 covers 15 residues. The CDR3 DNA follows: TGTGCCAGCAGTGGGGACAGGGGGCGAGGTGAAAAACTGTTTTTT. It translates to CASSGDRGRGEKLFF.

The chain uses TRBV3-1 (or the pseudogene TRBV3-2) and TRBJ2-5; 15 positions match TRBD2. The germline gives CDR1 LGHDT, CDR2 YNNKEL (reference sequence). V lost 5 bases, J lost 5 bases, and 3 bases stayed unmatched. CDR3 size: 15 residues. CDR3 in DNA: TGTGCCAGCAGCTTAGGGACTAGCGGGGGGGAGACCCAGTACTTC. Protein product: CASSLGTSGGETQYF.

This chain connects TRBV4-1 to TRBJ2-7, with TRBD2 identical over 9 bases. Germline loops: CDR1 MGHRA, CDR2 YSYEKL. Trimming at V came to 4 bases and at J to 7 bases, leaving 5 bases not matched to a gene. The CDR3 is 13 amino acids. The CDR3 sequence is CASSRFLAGEQYF. For the CDR3, the DNA is TGCGCCAGCAGCCGCTTCCTAGCGGGGGAGCAGTACTTC.

This chain uses TRBV29-1 with TRBJ1-5, with 7 bases aligning to TRBD1. CDR3 length equals 14 residues. CDR1 and CDR2 (germline): SQVTM, ANQGSEA. Trimming cost V 6 bases and J 2 bases; bases outside gene matches: 7. The CDR3 spells CSVAQGNGNQPQHF. The CDR3 bases are TGCAGCGTAGCACAGGGGAACGGCAATCAGCCCCAGCATTTT.

The genes are TRBV4-3 and TRBJ1-4; no clear D. Germline values: CDR1 LGHNA, CDR2 YSLEER. The CDR3 is 18 residues long. The V end was cut by 0 bases, the J end by 0 bases, with 14 bases between. CDR3 amino acids: CASSQDLAQKPTNEKLFF. The CDR3 DNA reads TGCGCCAGCAGCCAAGATCTTGCCCAAAAGCCAACTAATGAAAAACTGTTTTTT.

Here the CDR3 DNA reads TGTGCCAGCTCAAGGGGGACAGGGGAAGGAGAGACCCAGTACTTC. Protein product: CASSRGTGEGETQYF. The J gene is TRBJ2-5, the V gene TRBV5-4, with TRBD1 identical over 10 bases. CDR3 size: 15 residues. In germline, CDR1 is SGHNT, CDR2 YYREEE (reference sequence). Germline trimming cut 7 bases from V and 4 bases from J; bases unmatched to any gene: 10.

The chain combines TRBV30 with TRBJ1-2, with D perhaps TRBD1 (5 bases). V lost 0 bases and J lost 6, with 11 bases in between. There are 13 residues in the CDR3. Germline lookup yields CDR1 GTSNPN and CDR2 SVGIG (reference sequence). The CDR3 is CAWSVRQGNGYTF. As DNA, the CDR3 is TGTGCCTGGAGTGTACGGCAGGGAAATGGCTACACCTTC.

V and J are TRBV18 and TRBJ1-2; weak D call: TRBD1 (6 bases). Germline V CDR1 and CDR2: KGHSH, LQKENI. CDR3 length: 18 amino acids. The germline V and J ends were trimmed by 0 bases and 4 bases, with 21 bases remaining between them. CDR3 sequence: CASSPPLIAGQLSYGYTF. CDR3 sequence (DNA): TGTGCCAGCTCACCACCTTTAATAGCCGGACAGTTGAGCTATGGCTACACCTTC.

This chain links TRBV5-1 with TRBJ1-5, with TRBD1 matching 9 bases. Germline assignment: CDR1 SGHRS and CDR2 YFSETQ. The CDR3 has 14 residues. Trimming removed 4 bases from V and 5 bases from J; junction bases left unmatched: 4. Here the CDR3 reads CASSLGQGHQPQHF. CDR3 bases: TGCGCCAGCAGCCTGGGACAGGGTCATCAGCCCCAGCATTTT.

This chain connects TRBV7-2 to TRBJ1-6, with TRBD1 matching 7 bases. This CDR3 has 14 amino acids. Per the germline V gene, CDR1 is SGHTA and CDR2 is FQGNSA. The V and J ends lost 6 bases and 11 bases, in that order; junction bases with no gene match: 10. CDR3 nucleotides: TGTGCCAGCAGGACAGGGTCACTCGTGGCACCCCTCCACTTT. Amino acid sequence: CASRTGSLVAPLHF.

The chain links TRBV19 to TRBJ1-2; 11 bases are shared with TRBD1. The CDR3 is 16 residues long. From germline, CDR1 is LNHDA and CDR2 SQIVND (reference sequence). The J segment lost 2 bases and the V segment lost 4 bases, leaving 6 bases of the junction unmatched. CDR3 in amino acids: CASSTDRGLENYGYTF. The CDR3 DNA reads TGTGCCAGTAGTACGGACAGGGGGCTCGAAAACTATGGCTACACCTTC.

The genes are TRBV19 and TRBJ1-5; the D is unclear. Germline V lookup: CDR1 LNHDA, CDR2 SQIVND (reference sequence). The V end lost 0 bases, the J end lost 0 bases, and 9 bases lay between the germline ends. This CDR3 region has 16 residues. The DNA of the CDR3 is TGTGCCAGTAGTATAGATAACAGATATAGCAATCAGCCCCAGCATTTT. This sequence encodes CASSIDNRYSNQPQHF. The whole variable domain, remainder taken from reference TRBV19 and TRBJ1-5, is DGGITQSPKYLFRKEGQNVTLSCEQNLNHDAMYWYRQDPGQGLRLIYYSQIVNDFQKGDIAEGYSVSREKKESFPLTVTSAQKNPTAFYLCASSIDNRYSNQPQHFGDGTRLSIL.